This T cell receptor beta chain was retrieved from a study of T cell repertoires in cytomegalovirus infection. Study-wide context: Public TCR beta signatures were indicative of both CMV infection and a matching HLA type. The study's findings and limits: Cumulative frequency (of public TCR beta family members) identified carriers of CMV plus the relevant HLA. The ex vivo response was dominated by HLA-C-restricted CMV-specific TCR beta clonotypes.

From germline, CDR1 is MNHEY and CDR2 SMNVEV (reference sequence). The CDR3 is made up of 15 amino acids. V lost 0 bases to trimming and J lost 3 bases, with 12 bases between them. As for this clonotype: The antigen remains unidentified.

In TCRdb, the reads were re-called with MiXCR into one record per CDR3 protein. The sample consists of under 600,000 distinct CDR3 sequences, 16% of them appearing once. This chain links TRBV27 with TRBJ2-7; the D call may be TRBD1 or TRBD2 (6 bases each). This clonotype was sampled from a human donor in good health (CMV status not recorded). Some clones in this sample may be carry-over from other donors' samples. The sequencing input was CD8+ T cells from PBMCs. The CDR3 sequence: CASSLSIGGGYEQYF. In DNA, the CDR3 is TGTGCCAGCAGTTTATCGATCGGGGGCGGCTACGAGCAGTACTTC.